This T cell receptor (beta chain) derives from a study of beta chain features in type 1 diabetes (dated by TCRdb to the late 2010s). About the study as a whole: Patients and healthy donors did not differ in mean age, gender distribution, total cell number or subset yield. A total of roughly 100 million sorted cells were examined across all samples, and the number of cells per subset was strongly correlated with RNA yield. In the study, recently diagnosed type 1 diabetes patients and matched healthy donors were compared on the TCRB repertoires of their sorted circulating CD4+ T cell subsets. Whereas all 30 or so donors provided naive and central memory subsets, regulatory and stem cell-like memory subsets were isolated from just 8 patients and roughly eight healthy donors. Study-level results and caveats: Because cDNA rather than genomic DNA was sequenced, highly expressing activated cells could have been over-represented, although no difference in activation and CD3 levels was found between groups. Shorter templates might have been favored by PCR, but patient and control samples were amplified and corrected together, so both groups would have been affected equally by any skew. HLA sub-analyses involved small numbers of individuals, so any influence of HLA type on TCRB rearrangement remained unresolved. Fewer insertions and more nucleotide deletions at VDJ recombination sites were observed in patients with type 1 diabetes, implying thymic rearrangement abnormalities. Type 1 diabetes patients showed a moderate but significant shortening of TCRB CDR3 length in all four CD4+ subsets. The naive, central memory and regulatory TCRB repertoires appeared to resemble one another more closely among patients than among healthy donors.

All of the isolated RNA was reverse transcribed with the High Capacity cDNA Reverse Transcription Kit, so expressed TCRB transcripts were sequenced. Naive, central memory and regulatory T cell samples underwent deep immunoSEQ sequencing, averaging around 4 million total reads per sample. Sorted cells were lysed in RLT buffer and RNA was extracted with DNase-treated RNeasy Micro or Mini kits, depending on cell number. Each cell subset was processed on its own to prevent cross-contamination, while patient and healthy donor samples were processed together. The immunoSEQ multiplex PCR was used to amplify TCRB sequences from cDNA, yielding 87-bp fragments that span the CDR3 region. Amplicons were sequenced on the Illumina HiSeq platform. As for the authors' bioinformatics: Synthetic template baselines were used to correct PCR bias computationally, reads within Hamming distance 2 were collapsed together, and singletons that could not be merged were discarded. Reads were aligned to IMGT to assign V, D and J genes, CDR3 length, and insertions or deletions at six rearrangement sites. Within each subset, clonotype counts were normalized to the number of sorted cells before true diversity and Gini coefficients were calculated with the tcR R package. The overlap coefficient, calculated on TCRB nucleotide sequences, was used to quantify repertoire sharing. TCRdb mirrors the immuneACCESS table, restricted to in-frame sequences. Some clones are absent from its copies; in checked studies, under half trace to an unresolved V gene, and the reason for the others is unknown. Clone size and V and J calls were adopted from that table, with D and trimming inferred from the DNA. In this sample the table shows fewer than 400,000 clones, approximately 9.9% of which occur a single time. The ten largest make up more than 0.8% of the sample.

Each donor gave one peripheral blood draw, approximately 110 mL on average, collected into heparinised tubes. A BD FACSAria II was used to sort naive, central memory, regulatory and stem cell-like memory CD4+ T cells with a panel that included CD45RO, CCR7, CD25, CD127, CD95 and CD27. Every sorted population had a purity above 95%. PBMCs were isolated immediately by Lymphoprep density gradient centrifugation and stained directly without culture. So that batch effects would be minimized, each experiment stained and sorted samples in pairs, pairing one healthy donor with one patient. This clone was observed a few times. This clone's antigen is unknown. The sample holds no much larger clone one base away, and base qualities are not on file. The CDR1 and CDR2 encoded by the germline V gene are SNHLY and FYNNEI. The CDR3 goes from the cysteine to the phenylalanine over 13 residues. Solely the CDR3 DNA is kept, with 39 bases framed from the first base. The junction carries 6 bases between V and J, which are trimmed by 4 bases and 0 bases respectively.

What was sequenced was central memory CD4+ T cells from blood. The chain couples TRBV2 to TRBJ1-1; no D gene is confidently identified. The TCR originated in a man aged 30 to 39 with type 1 diabetes. The DNA sequence is given as TGTGCCAGCAGTGTAAGCCTGAACACTGAAGCTTTCTTT. Its coded protein is CASSVSLNTEAFF.